This T cell receptor (beta chain) was retrieved from a study of neurological immune-mediated disorders. General observations from the study: The expanded clones of different subjects shared no CDR3 amino acid sequences (suggesting private repertoires in all groups).

The authors produced cDNA by 5'RACE using 10-nucleotide random UMIs. A single run covered 15-18 subjects with over 170 million TCR-beta sequences. Each CDR3 protein is one row after TCRdb ran MiXCR on the 5' RACE reads. The repertoire holds tens of thousands of distinct CDR3 sequences, with 10% as singletons. In this sample, this clonotype turned up many times. Its antigen is as yet unknown. Preparation of the unsorted libraries drew on 2 million PBMCs stored at -80 C. The CDR3 is made up of 15 amino acids. The germline gives CDR1 SGHTA, CDR2 FQGNSA. Trimming stripped 1 base from V and 2 bases from J, with 10 bases between.

What was sequenced was PBMCs. This receptor was identified in a man between 65 and 79 years old with HTLV-1-associated myelopathy (HAM/TSP). The rearrangement joins TRBV7-2 to TRBJ2-3, with D possibly TRBD2 on 5 matching bases. CDR3 nucleotides: TGTGCCAGCAGCTTAGTCGGGATAAACACAGATACGCAGTATTTT. Translating it yields CASSLVGINTDTQYF.